This TCR beta chain is from a study of blood T cell repertoires in COVID-19 (dated by TCRdb to between 2020 and 2021). For context, the study as a whole: Samples from collaborators originated in the United States, Italy and Spain and spanned both the acute and convalescent phases of COVID-19. Nearly every sample came with metadata listing a de-identified subject ID, COVID-19 status, age in years and sex. The prospective study material was composed of cDNA or gDNA derived from T cells, B-cell-depleted T cells, or PBMCs. The repertoires were released in a freely available public database intended as a resource for research on the immune response to SARS-CoV-2. Samples were obtained from the ongoing ImmuneRACE study (first 160 participants) and from over 1,000 subjects provided by 6 global collaborators. Deeply sampled blood TCRbeta repertoires from subjects exposed to, actively infected with, or recovered from COVID-19 were included in the dataset. Where available, HLA class I and class II types were obtained from metadata supplied by the sample provider rather than from assay-based typing. Summary of the overall study and its limitations: The quantity of clinical and demographic metadata differed by source and by participant and was supplied without curation.

The CDR3 has 18 amino acids, counting the end cysteine and phenylalanine. The CDR3 DNA has 54 bases and is translated from base 1. The junction shows trimming of 0 bases on V and 5 bases on J, plus 23 bases between the germline ends. CDR1 and CDR2 (SGHRS, YFSETQ) derive from the germline V gene. Participants in the prospective study were aged about 18 to 100 years, lived in some 24 United States geographic areas, and enrolled through a virtual design. Cohort assignment in the prospective study relied on participant-reported clinical history from a screening survey and a study questionnaire. Exposed participants were defined as having been in contact with someone with a PCR-confirmed or clinician-diagnosed COVID-19 case within 2 weeks of study entry. In the prospective study, whole blood, serum and a nasopharyngeal or oropharyngeal swab were collected from each participant by mobile phlebotomists. Additional blood draws and questionnaires over an approximately 2-month period could optionally be provided by prospective study participants. Before DNA extraction, blood samples from the prospective study were shipped at room temperature or frozen.

Worth noting for this clone: Its antigen specificity is not known. No much larger clone is present one base from it, and per-base qualities are unavailable.

TCRbeta CDR3 regions were amplified from genomic DNA by means of the immunoSEQ Assay, a bias-controlled multiplex PCR. The original pipeline was this. Within the assay, amplification of reference gene primers was used to estimate how many nucleated cells each sample contained. To quantify the absolute abundance of each unique TCRbeta CDR3 rearrangement, sequence reads were collapsed and filtered. For each sample, productive Simpson clonality was calculated as the square root of Simpson's diversity index across productive rearrangements. What TCRdb holds here is the immuneACCESS table cut down to in-frame rearrangements. Part of the clones is not present; checked against another copy, under half of the missing clones reflect an unresolved V gene, and the others are unexplained. D and trimming were read from the DNA, whereas the V and J calls and clone size are those reported in that table. The sample contains around 160,000 clones, about 85% of them found a single time. The ten biggest clones cover approximately 4% of the sample.

Sequenced input: PBMCs or T cells enriched from blood (not recorded which). This sequence uses TRBV5-1 and TRBJ2-5; matching of 6 bases hints at TRBD1 as the D gene. This TCR derives from a woman aged 35 to 49 who had been exposed to COVID-19. The CDR3 in this case is CASSLGLGIPSQGETQYF. The sequence in DNA is TGCGCCAGCAGCTTGGGGTTAGGGATCCCCTCTCAGGGGGAGACCCAGTACTTC.